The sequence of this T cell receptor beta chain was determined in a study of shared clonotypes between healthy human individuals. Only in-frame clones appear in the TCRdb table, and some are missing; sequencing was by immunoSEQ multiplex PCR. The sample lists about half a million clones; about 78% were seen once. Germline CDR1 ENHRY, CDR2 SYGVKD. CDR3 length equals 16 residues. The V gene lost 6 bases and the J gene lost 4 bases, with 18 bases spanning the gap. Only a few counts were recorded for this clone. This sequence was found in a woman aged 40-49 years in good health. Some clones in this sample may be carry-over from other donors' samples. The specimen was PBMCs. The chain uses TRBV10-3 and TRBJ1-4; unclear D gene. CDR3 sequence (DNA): TGTGCCATCAGCACCTCTGGTCGGGGTGGTAATGAAAAACTGTTTTTT. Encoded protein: CAISTSGRGGNEKLFF.